The rows below give T cell receptor beta chains drawn from one sample of a study of T-cell memory formation after mild COVID-19. TCRdb reprocessed the 5' RACE reads with MiXCR, giving one entry per CDR3 protein. The sample includes tens of thousands of distinct CDR3 sequences, roughly 7% seen only once; the top ten take roughly 0.79%. The specimen was PBMCs or a T cell subset sorted from them (not recorded which). Every receptor here comes from an adult who had mild COVID-19 (a few samples of this study predate the infection). Cell type and time point are not known. The CDR3 runs from the conserved cysteine through the conserved F or W. A D gene is named only where the DNA matches it firmly. Clone sizes are given selectively: once, few, many, or a class where the clone is expanded.

15 TRBJ2-1 many TRBD2 TRBV18 CASSPSLAGANEQFF TGTGCCAGCTCACCAAGCCTAGCGGGAGCCAATGAGCAGTTCTTC
14 TRBJ1-1 NA TRBD1 TRBV19 CASSMTGVTTEAFF TGTGCCAGTAGTATGACAGGGGTTACCACTGAAGCTTTCTTT
15 TRBJ2-5 many NA TRBV2 CASSEPPPRQETQYF TGTGCCAGCAGTGAACCCCCCCCAAGACAAGAGACCCAGTACTTC
15 TRBJ2-1 many NA TRBV30 CAWVYRASSYNEQFF TGTGCCTGGGTTTACAGGGCTAGCTCCTACAATGAGCAGTTCTTC
14 TRBJ1-1 NA NA TRBV20-1 CSAGISGTSTEAFF TGCAGTGCTGGGATCTCAGGGACTAGTACTGAAGCTTTCTTT
16 TRBJ2-3 many NA TRBV15 CATSRDPRGYTDTQYF TGTGCCACCAGCAGAGATCCGCGGGGTTACACAGATACGCAGTATTTT
14 TRBJ1-5 many NA TRBV20-1 CSAIGQLSNQPQHF TGCAGTGCTATAGGACAGCTCAGCAATCAGCCCCAGCATTTT
15 TRBJ2-2 many TRBD1 TRBV12-3/TRBV12-4 CASSSGTVNTGELFF TGTGCCAGCAGTTCCGGGACAGTTAACACCGGGGAGCTGTTTTTT
13 TRBJ2-7 many NA TRBV7-2 CASSLVAVGRRYF TGTGCCAGCAGCTTAGTAGCGGTTGGGAGGAGGTACTTC
13 TRBJ2-5 many NA TRBV20-1 CSARGQHRETQYF TGCAGTGCTAGAGGCCAACACAGGGAGACCCAGTACTTC
14 TRBJ1-1 NA NA TRBV3-1 CASSQDTKNTEAFF TGTGCCAGCAGCCAAGATACCAAGAACACTGAAGCTTTCTTT
17 TRBJ2-1 NA NA TRBV11-2 CASSLDLNSGAYNEQFF TGTGCCAGCAGCTTAGATCTTAATAGCGGAGCCTACAATGAGCAGTTCTTC
13 TRBJ1-5 many NA TRBV30 CAWSEQGNQPQHF TGTGCCTGGAGTGAGCAGGGAAATCAGCCCCAGCATTTT
14 TRBJ1-1 NA TRBD1 TRBV29-1 CSAVPPGTGGEAFF TGCAGCGCCGTGCCCCCCGGGACAGGGGGCGAAGCTTTCTTT
14 TRBJ2-1 many TRBD1 TRBV12-3/TRBV12-4 CASSGQGVYNEQFF TGTGCCAGCAGCGGACAGGGGGTTTACAATGAGCAGTTCTTC
15 TRBJ2-3 many TRBD2 TRBV7-8 CATGTSSTFTDTQYF TGTGCCACCGGGACTAGCAGTACTTTCACAGATACGCAGTATTTT
15 TRBJ2-1 many NA TRBV18 CASSATNPSTNEQFF TGTGCCAGCTCAGCCACCAATCCGTCGACCAATGAGCAGTTCTTC
16 TRBJ2-1 many TRBD2 TRBV5-1 CASSPEGRGNYNEQFF TGCGCCAGCAGCCCCGAGGGGCGGGGGAACTACAATGAGCAGTTCTTC
13 TRBJ2-7 few NA TRBV2 CASSGRVPYEQYF TGTGCCAGCAGTGGACGGGTACCCTACGAGCAGTACTTC
14 TRBJ1-5 many NA TRBV6-5 CASSYSDMYQPQHF TGTGCCAGCAGTTACTCTGATATGTACCAGCCCCAGCATTTT
15 TRBJ1-4 many NA TRBV7-9 CASSGVIGPGEKLFF TGTGCCAGCAGTGGCGTCATAGGGCCTGGTGAAAAACTGTTTTTT
16 TRBJ1-2 NA NA TRBV12-3/TRBV12-4 CASSLDREGLGYGYTF TGTGCCAGCAGTTTAGACAGGGAGGGCTTAGGCTATGGCTACACCTTC
17 TRBJ2-3 many TRBD2 TRBV18 CASSSPSRLAGTDTQYF TGTGCCAGCTCATCCCCGAGTCGGCTAGCGGGCACAGATACGCAGTATTTT
15 TRBJ2-3 many NA TRBV6-2/TRBV6-3 CASSYHRDPTDTQYF TGTGCCAGCAGTTACCACAGGGACCCCACAGATACGCAGTATTTT
12 TRBJ1-1 many NA TRBV5-6 CASSWGRSGAFF TGTGCCAGCAGCTGGGGACGCAGCGGCGCTTTCTTT
14 TRBJ2-1 many NA TRBV5-1 CASSLEGSYNEQFF TGCGCCAGCAGCTTGGAAGGTTCTTACAATGAGCAGTTCTTC
15 TRBJ2-5 few NA TRBV9 CASSVVAGLGETQYF TGTGCCAGCAGCGTAGTTGCGGGATTAGGGGAGACCCAGTACTTC
13 TRBJ2-7 many NA TRBV24-1 CATSETGSYEQYF TGTGCCACCAGTGAAACAGGCTCCTACGAGCAGTACTTC
14 TRBJ2-5 few NA TRBV9 CASSVGGPQETQYF TGTGCCAGCAGCGTAGGGGGGCCCCAAGAGACCCAGTACTTC
14 TRBJ1-3 NA NA TRBV7-9 CASSLVTSGNTIYF TGTGCCAGCAGCTTAGTCACCTCTGGAAACACCATATATTTT
15 TRBJ2-2 many TRBD1 TRBV18 CASPRTGGKSGELFF TGTGCCAGCCCGAGGACAGGGGGGAAATCCGGGGAGCTGTTTTTT
16 TRBJ2-5 many TRBD2 TRBV5-5 CASSLVASGRRETQYF TGTGCCAGCAGCTTGGTGGCTAGCGGGAGACGAGAGACCCAGTACTTC
16 TRBJ2-1 NA TRBD2 TRBV6-6 CASSYLLAGGADEQFF TGTGCCAGCAGTTACCTGCTAGCGGGAGGAGCGGATGAGCAGTTCTTC
20 TRBJ2-1 many NA TRBV11-2 CASSLEWVGQPRSSYNEQFF TGTGCCAGCAGCTTAGAGTGGGTGGGGCAGCCACGAAGCTCCTACAATGAGCAGTTCTTC
16 TRBJ2-7 many NA TRBV4-1 CASSFRAGGSSYEQYF TGCGCCAGCAGCTTTAGAGCAGGGGGGAGCTCCTACGAGCAGTACTTC
15 TRBJ2-6 NA NA TRBV6-5 CASSRTDAGANVLTF TGTGCCAGCAGTCGGACAGATGCGGGGGCCAACGTCCTGACTTTC
13 TRBJ2-3 many NA TRBV5-5 CASSLGGTDTQYF TGTGCCAGCAGCTTAGGGGGCACAGATACGCAGTATTTT
16 TRBJ2-7 medium-sized TRBD2 TRBV4-3 CASSQSGLAGGEEQYF TGCGCCAGCAGCCAGTCCGGACTAGCGGGAGGCGAAGAGCAGTACTTC
14 TRBJ2-5 NA NA TRBV12-3/TRBV12-4 CASSLGWSLETQYF TGTGCCAGCAGTTTGGGGTGGAGTCTGGAGACCCAGTACTTC
12 TRBJ1-2 many NA TRBV5-1 CASSLVDSGYTF TGCGCCAGCAGCTTGGTTGACAGCGGCTACACCTTC
16 TRBJ1-6 many TRBD1 TRBV18 CASTARTGTENSPLHF TGTGCCAGCACCGCGAGAACCGGGACAGAAAATTCACCCCTCCACTTT
18 TRBJ2-1 many TRBD2 TRBV7-3 CASSPSPAAGVSYNEQFF TGTGCCAGCAGCCCCTCCCCGGCGGCGGGAGTTTCCTACAATGAGCAGTTCTTC
13 TRBJ2-1 many NA TRBV5-1 CATPGPDYNEQFF TGCGCCACCCCGGGACCTGACTACAATGAGCAGTTCTTC
16 TRBJ2-5 NA TRBD2 TRBV3-1 CASSQGLAVNQETQYF TGTGCCAGCAGTCAAGGACTAGCGGTGAACCAAGAGACCCAGTACTTC
14 TRBJ2-5 few TRBD1 TRBV19 CASRPTGSGETQYF TGTGCCAGTAGACCGACAGGGAGTGGAGAGACCCAGTACTTC
14 TRBJ2-2 many NA TRBV7-3 CASSLTGDTGELFF TGTGCCAGCAGCTTAACGGGGGACACCGGGGAGCTGTTTTTT
13 TRBJ2-1 many TRBD2 TRBV6-5 CASRPSGSNEQFF TGTGCCAGCAGGCCGAGCGGGAGTAATGAGCAGTTCTTC
13 TRBJ1-4 many NA TRBV27 CASSFSGNEKLFF TGTGCCAGCAGTTTTTCGGGTAATGAAAAACTGTTTTTT
14 TRBJ2-1 NA NA TRBV7-8 CASSLELAPNEQFF TGTGCCAGCAGCTTAGAACTAGCCCCGAATGAGCAGTTCTTC
15 TRBJ1-1 few NA TRBV7-9 CASTSLWGWNTEAFF TGTGCCAGCACCTCGCTTTGGGGCTGGAACACTGAAGCTTTCTTT
17 TRBJ2-1 many NA TRBV7-6 CASSLVGGAVSLNEQFF TGTGCCAGCAGCTTAGTTGGGGGGGCGGTCTCTCTCAATGAGCAGTTCTTC
17 TRBJ1-2 few TRBD1 TRBV10-3 CAISGTPTGTGGLGYTF TGTGCCATCAGTGGGACCCCTACCGGGACAGGAGGATTAGGCTACACCTTC
14 TRBJ1-1 few NA TRBV3-1 CASSQGSASTEAFF TGTGCCAGCAGCCAAGGCTCTGCGAGCACTGAAGCTTTCTTT
14 TRBJ2-7 few NA TRBV3-1 CASSLSLFQGEQYF TGTGCCAGCAGCCTAAGTCTTTTTCAGGGCGAGCAGTACTTC
16 TRBJ2-3 many NA TRBV4-3 CASSPGETYGTDTQYF TGCGCCAGCAGCCCCGGAGAAACCTACGGCACAGATACGCAGTATTTT
16 TRBJ2-3 many NA TRBV7-9 CASSRSGGGGTDTQYF TGTGCCAGCAGCAGAAGCGGTGGCGGTGGAACAGATACGCAGTATTTT
15 TRBJ2-7 many TRBD2 TRBV12-3/TRBV12-4 CASSLGGGMGDEQYF TGTGCCAGCAGTTTAGGGGGAGGGATGGGAGACGAGCAGTACTTC
15 TRBJ2-7 many TRBD1 TRBV30 CAWSFRGSPPYEQYF TGTGCCTGGAGTTTCAGGGGGAGTCCGCCCTACGAGCAGTACTTC
17 TRBJ2-1 few TRBD2 TRBV30 CAWSEEAGTSGFYEQFF TGTGCCTGGAGTGAAGAAGCCGGGACTAGCGGGTTCTATGAGCAGTTCTTC